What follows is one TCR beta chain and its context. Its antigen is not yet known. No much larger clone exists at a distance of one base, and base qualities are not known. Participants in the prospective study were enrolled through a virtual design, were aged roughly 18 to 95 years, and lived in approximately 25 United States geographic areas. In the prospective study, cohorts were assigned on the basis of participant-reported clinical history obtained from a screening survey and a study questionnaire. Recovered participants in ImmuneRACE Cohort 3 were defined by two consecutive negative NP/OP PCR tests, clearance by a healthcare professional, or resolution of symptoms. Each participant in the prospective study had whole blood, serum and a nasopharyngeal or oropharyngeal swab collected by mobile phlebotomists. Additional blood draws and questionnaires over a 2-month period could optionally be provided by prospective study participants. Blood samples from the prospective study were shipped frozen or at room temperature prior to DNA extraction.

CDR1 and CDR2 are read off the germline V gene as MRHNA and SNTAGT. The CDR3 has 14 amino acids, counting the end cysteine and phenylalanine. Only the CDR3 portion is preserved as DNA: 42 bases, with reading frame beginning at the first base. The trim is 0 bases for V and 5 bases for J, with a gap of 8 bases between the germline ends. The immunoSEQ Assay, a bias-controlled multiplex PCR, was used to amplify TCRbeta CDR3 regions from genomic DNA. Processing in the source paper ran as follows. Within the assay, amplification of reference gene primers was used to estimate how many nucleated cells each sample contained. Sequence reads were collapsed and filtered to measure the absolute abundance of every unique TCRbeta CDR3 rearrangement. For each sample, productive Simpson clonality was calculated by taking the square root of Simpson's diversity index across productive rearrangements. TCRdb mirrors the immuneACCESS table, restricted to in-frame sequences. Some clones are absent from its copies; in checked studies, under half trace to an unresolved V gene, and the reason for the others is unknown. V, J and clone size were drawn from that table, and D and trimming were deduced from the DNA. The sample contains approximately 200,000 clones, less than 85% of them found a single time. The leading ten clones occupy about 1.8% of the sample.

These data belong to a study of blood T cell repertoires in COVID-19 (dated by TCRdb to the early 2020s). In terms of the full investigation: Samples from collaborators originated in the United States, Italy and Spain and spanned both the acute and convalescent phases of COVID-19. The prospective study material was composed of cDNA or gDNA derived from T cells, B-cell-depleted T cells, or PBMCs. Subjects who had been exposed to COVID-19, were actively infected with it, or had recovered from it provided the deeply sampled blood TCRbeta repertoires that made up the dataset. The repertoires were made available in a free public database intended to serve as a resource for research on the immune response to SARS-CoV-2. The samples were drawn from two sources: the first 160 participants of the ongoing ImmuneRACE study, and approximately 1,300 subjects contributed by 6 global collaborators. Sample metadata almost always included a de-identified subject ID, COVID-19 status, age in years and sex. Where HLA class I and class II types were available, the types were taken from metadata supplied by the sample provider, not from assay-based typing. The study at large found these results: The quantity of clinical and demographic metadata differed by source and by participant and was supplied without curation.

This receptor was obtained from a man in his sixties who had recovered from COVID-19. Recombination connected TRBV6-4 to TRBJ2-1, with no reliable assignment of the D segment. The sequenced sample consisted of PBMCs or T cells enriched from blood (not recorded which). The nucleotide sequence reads TGTGCCAGCAGTGACTCGAACGCGAACAATGAGCAGTTCTTC. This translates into CASSDSNANNEQFF.